This TCR beta chain was captured by sequencing in a study of blood T cell repertoires in COVID-19. Enrolled during active infection, Seattle patients were then followed longitudinally. As processed by the authors: Estimates of nucleated cell counts were drawn from the amplification of reference gene primers. Here immunoSEQ multiplex PCR was the method, and the copy in TCRdb shows in-frame clones only, minus some. That table gives V, J and clone size, and the DNA gave D and trimming. The repertoire holds tens of thousands of clones, with 87% as singletons. Germline CDR1 and CDR2: SGHRS and YFSETQ. The ends were cut back, 1 base at V and 0 bases at J, with 12 bases in the middle. This CDR3 comprises 16 residues.

The chain joins TRBV5-1 to TRBJ2-3; D is undetermined. The TCR comes from a woman aged 55-70 years with COVID-19, enrolled during active disease. The sequencing input was peripheral blood. The CDR3 nucleotides are TGCGCCAGCAGCTTGCAGTTTGGCGGCAGCACAGATACGCAGTATTTT. Its protein is CASSLQFGGSTDTQYF.